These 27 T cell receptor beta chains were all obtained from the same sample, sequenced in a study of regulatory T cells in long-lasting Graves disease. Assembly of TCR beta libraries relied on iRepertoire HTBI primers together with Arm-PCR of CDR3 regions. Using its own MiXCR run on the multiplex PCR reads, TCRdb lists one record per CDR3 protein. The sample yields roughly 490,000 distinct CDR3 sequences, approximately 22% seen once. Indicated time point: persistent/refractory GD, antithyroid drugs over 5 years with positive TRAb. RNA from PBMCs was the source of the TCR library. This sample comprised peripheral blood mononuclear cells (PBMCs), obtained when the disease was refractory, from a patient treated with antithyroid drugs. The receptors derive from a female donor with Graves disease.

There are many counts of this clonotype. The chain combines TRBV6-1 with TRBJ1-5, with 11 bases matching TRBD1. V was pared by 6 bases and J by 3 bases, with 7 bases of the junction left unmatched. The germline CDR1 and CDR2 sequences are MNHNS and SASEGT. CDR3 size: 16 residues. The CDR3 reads CASSLGQGAVNQPQHF. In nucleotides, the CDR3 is TGTGCCAGCAGCCTAGGACAGGGGGCAGTCAATCAGCCCCAGCATTTT.

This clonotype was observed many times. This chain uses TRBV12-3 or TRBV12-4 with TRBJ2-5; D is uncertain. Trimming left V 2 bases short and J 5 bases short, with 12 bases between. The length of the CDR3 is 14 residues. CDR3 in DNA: TGTGCCAGCAGTTTACAGATCAGTCAGGAGACCCAGTACTTC. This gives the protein CASSLQISQETQYF.

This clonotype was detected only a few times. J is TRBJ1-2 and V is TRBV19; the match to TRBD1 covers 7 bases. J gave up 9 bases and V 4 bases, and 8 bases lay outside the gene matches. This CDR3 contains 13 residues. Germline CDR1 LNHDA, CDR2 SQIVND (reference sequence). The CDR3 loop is CASSTDRDGSYTF. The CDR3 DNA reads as TGTGCCAGTAGTACTGACAGGGATGGGAGCTACACCTTC.

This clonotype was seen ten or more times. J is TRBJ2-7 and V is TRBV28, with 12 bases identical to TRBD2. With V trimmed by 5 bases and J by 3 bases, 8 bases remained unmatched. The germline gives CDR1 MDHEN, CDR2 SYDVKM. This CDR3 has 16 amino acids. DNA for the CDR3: TGTGCCAGCAGTCATGCTAGCGGGAGGGATTACTACGAGCAGTACTTC. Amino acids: CASSHASGRDYYEQYF.

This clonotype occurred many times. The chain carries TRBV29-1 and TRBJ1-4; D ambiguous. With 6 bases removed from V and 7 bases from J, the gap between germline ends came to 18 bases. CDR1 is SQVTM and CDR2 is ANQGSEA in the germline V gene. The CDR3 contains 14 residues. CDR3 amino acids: CSVTDRRRGEKLFF. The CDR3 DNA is TGCAGCGTCACGGACCGACGCCGGGGTGAAAAACTGTTTTTT.

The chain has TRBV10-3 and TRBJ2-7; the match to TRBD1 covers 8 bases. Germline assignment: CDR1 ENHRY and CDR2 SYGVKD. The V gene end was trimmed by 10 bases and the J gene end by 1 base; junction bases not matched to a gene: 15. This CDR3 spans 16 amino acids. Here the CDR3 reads CASSTGGLGESYEQYF. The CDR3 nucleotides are TGTGCCAGCAGCACAGGGGGTCTGGGAGAGTCCTACGAGCAGTACTTC.

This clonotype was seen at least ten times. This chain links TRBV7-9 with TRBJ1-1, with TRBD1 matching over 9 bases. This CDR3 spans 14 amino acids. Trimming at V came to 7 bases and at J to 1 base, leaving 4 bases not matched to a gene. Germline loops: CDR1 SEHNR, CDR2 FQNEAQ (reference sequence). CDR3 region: CASTTGGRNTEAFF. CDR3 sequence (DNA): TGTGCCAGCACCACAGGGGGCAGGAACACTGAAGCTTTCTTT.

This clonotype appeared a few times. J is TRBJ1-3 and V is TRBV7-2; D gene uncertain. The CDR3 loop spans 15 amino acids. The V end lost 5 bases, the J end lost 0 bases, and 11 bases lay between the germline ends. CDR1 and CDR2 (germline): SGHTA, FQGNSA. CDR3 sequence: CASSPTGNSGNTIYF. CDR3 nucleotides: TGTGCCAGCAGCCCCACGGGAAACTCTGGAAACACCATATATTTT. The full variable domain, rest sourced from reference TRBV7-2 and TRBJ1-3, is GAGVSQSPSNKVTEKGKDVELRCDPISGHTALYWYRQSLGQGLEFLIYFQGNSAPDKSGLPSDRFSAERTGGSVSTLTIQRTQQEDSAVYLCASSPTGNSGNTIYFGEGSWLTVV.

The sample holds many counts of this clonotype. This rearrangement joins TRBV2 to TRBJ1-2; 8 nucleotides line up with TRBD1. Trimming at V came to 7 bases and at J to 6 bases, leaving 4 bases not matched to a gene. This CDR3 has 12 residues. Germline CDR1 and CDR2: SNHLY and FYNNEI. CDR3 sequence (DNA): TGTGCCAGCATTGGACAGGGCGATGGCTACACCTTC. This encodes CASIGQGDGYTF.

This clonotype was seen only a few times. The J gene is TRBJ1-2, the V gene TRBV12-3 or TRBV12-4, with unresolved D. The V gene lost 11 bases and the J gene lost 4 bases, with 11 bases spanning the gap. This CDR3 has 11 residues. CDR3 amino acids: CAGCCAYGYTF. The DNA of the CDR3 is TGTGCCGGCTGTTGTGCCTATGGCTACACCTTC.

The chain's CDR3 is CSARGSTGELFF. For the CDR3, the DNA is TGCAGTGCTAGAGGGAGCACCGGGGAGCTGTTTTTT. The genes are TRBV20-1 and TRBJ2-2; D call uncertain. Germline values: CDR1 DFQATT, CDR2 SNEGSKA (reference sequence). CDR3 length equals 12 residues. V gave up 1 base and J gave up 4 bases, with 4 bases separating them.

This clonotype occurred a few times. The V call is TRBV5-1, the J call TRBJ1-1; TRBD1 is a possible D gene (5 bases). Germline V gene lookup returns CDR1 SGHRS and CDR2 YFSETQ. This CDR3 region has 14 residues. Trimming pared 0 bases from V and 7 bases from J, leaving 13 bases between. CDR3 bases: TGCGCCAGCAGCTTGGGTACGGGGCGGAATGAAGCTTTCTTT. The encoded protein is CASSLGTGRNEAFF.

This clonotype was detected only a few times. CDR3 in amino acids: CAWRLGAYEQYF. CDR3 nucleotides: TGTGCCTGGAGGTTGGGGGCCTACGAGCAGTACTTC. The chain has TRBV30 and TRBJ2-7, with D perhaps matching TRBD1 or TRBD2 (5 bases each). The CDR3 is 12 amino acids. Germline-derived CDR1 and CDR2 are GTSNPN and SVGIG (reference sequence). V was pared by 3 bases and J by 2 bases, with 8 bases between.

CDR3 nucleotides: TGCAGTGCTTTTCGTCCCGGGACTAGCGGGACCTACGAGCAGTACTTC. Amino acids: CSAFRPGTSGTYEQYF. The chain recombines TRBV20-1 with TRBJ2-7, with TRBD2 matching over 13 bases. The V gene end was trimmed by 5 bases and the J gene end by 2 bases; junction bases not matched to a gene: 9. Germline V CDR1 and CDR2: DFQATT, SNEGSKA (reference sequence). The CDR3 is made up of 16 amino acids.

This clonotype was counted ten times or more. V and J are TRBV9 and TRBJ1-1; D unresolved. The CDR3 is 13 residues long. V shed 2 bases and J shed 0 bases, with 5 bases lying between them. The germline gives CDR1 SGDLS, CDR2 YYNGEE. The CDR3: CASSVSMNTEAFF. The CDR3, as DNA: TGTGCCAGCAGCGTTTCCATGAACACTGAAGCTTTCTTT.

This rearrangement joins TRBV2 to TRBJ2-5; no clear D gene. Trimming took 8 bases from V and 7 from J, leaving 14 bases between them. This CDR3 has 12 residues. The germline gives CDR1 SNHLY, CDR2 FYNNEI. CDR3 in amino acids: CASSDDMGTQYF. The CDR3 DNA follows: TGTGCCAGCTCGGACGACATGGGGACCCAGTACTTC.

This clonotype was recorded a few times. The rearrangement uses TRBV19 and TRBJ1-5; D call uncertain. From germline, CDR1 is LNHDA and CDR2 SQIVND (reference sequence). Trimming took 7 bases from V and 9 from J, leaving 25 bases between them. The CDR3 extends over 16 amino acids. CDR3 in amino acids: CASTSRTYYQVWPQHF. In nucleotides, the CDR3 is TGTGCCAGTACCTCACGGACGTACTATCAAGTTTGGCCCCAGCATTTT.

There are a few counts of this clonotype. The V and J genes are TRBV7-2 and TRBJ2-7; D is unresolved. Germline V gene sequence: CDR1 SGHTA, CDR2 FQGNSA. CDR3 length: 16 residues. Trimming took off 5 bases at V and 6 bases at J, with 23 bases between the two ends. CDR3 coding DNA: TGTGCCAGCAGCAGCCGGACCGCGTGGCGAAGGGCCGAGCAGTACTTC. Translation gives CASSSRTAWRRAEQYF.

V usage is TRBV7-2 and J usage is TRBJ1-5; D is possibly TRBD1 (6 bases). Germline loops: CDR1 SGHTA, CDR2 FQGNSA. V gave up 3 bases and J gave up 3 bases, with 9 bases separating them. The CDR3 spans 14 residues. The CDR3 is CASSFRGLNQPQHF. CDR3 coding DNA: TGTGCCAGCAGCTTCCGGGGGCTCAATCAGCCCCAGCATTTT.

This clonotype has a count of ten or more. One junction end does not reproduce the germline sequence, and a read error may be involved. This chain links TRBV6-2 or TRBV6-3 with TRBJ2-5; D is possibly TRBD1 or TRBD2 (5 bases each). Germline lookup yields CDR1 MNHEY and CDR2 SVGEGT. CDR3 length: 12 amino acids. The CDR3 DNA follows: TGTGCCAGCAGTTCGACGGGGCCTGGAATGCGGTTC. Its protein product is CASSSTGPGMRF.

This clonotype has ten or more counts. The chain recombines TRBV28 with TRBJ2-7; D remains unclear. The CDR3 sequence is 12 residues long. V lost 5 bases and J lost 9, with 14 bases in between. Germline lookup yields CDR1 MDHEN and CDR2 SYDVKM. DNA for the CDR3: TGTGCCAGCAGTGGAGCGCCTTCGGGGCAGTACTTC. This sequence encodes CASSGAPSGQYF.

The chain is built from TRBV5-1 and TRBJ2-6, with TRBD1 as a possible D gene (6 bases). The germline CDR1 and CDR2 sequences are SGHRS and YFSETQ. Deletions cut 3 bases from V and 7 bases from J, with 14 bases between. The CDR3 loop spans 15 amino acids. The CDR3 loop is CASSSRTVGANVLTF. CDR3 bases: TGCGCCAGCAGCTCCCGGACAGTAGGAGCCAACGTCCTGACTTTC.

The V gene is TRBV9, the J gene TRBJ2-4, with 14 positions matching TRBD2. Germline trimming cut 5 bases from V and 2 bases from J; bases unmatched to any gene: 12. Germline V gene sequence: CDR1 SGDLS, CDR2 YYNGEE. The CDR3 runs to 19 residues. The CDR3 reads CASSLRLAGGQWSKNIQYF. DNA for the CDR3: TGTGCCAGCAGTTTGCGACTAGCGGGGGGGCAGTGGTCCAAAAACATTCAGTACTTC.

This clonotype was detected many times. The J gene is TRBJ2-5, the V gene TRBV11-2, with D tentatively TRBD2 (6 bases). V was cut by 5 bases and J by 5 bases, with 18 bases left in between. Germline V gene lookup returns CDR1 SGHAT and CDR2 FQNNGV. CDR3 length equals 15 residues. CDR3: CASSDRLARDETQYF. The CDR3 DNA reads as TGTGCCAGCAGCGATCGTCTAGCGAGGGACGAGACCCAGTACTTC.

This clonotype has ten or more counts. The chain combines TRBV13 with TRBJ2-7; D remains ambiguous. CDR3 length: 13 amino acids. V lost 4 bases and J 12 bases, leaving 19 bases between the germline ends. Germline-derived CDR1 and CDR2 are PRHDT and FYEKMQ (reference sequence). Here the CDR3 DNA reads TGTGCCAGCAGCTCCGTCCCTAGGGAACAACCGTACTTC. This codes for CASSSVPREQPYF.

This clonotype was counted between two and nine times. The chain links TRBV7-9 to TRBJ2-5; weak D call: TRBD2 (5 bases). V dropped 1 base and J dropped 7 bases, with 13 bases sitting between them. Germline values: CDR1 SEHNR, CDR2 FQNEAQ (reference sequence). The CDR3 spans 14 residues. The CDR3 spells CASSLVGNRGTQYF. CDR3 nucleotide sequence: TGTGCCAGCAGCTTAGTTGGAAACCGGGGGACCCAGTACTTC.

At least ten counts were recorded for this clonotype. CDR3 DNA: TGTGCTAGTGGTTTGGGAACAGGGTTCGGGGAGCTGTTTTTT. Translating gives CASGLGTGFGELFF. The V gene is TRBV12-5, the J gene TRBJ2-2; D possibly corresponds to TRBD1 (6 bases). Trimming cost V 1 base and J 7 bases, with 10 bases left between them. CDR1 is LGHNT and CDR2 is FRNRAP in the germline V gene. There are 14 residues in the CDR3.